The clone carrying this T cell receptor beta chain was counted ten times or more. Its target is unknown. Trimming left V 3 bases short and J 2 bases short, with 14 bases between. The CDR3 is 16 amino acids. Germline V gene sequence: CDR1 KGHSH, CDR2 LQKENI. TCRdb recomputed calls from the reads with MiXCR, one row per CDR3 protein. The sample consists of approximately 110,000 distinct CDR3 sequences, approximately 30% of them appearing once. This specimen belongs to a study of T cell repertoires in cytomegalovirus infection. Background on the study: Matching HLA type, along with CMV infection, was indicated by public TCR beta signatures.

Study conclusions and caveats: Summed frequency of shared TCR beta families picked out CMV carriers who also had the relevant HLA.

The TCR was taken from a human donor in good health (CMV status not recorded). Some clones in this sample may be carry-over from other donors' samples. The sequences come from CD8+ T cells from cultured PBMCs, collected from culture after CMV antigen stimulation. The chain joins TRBV18 to TRBJ1-3; D is uncertain. The CDR3 here is CASSPSASTAGNTIYF. The CDR3 nucleotides read TGTGCCAGCTCACCCTCGGCGTCGACGGCTGGAAACACCATATATTTT.